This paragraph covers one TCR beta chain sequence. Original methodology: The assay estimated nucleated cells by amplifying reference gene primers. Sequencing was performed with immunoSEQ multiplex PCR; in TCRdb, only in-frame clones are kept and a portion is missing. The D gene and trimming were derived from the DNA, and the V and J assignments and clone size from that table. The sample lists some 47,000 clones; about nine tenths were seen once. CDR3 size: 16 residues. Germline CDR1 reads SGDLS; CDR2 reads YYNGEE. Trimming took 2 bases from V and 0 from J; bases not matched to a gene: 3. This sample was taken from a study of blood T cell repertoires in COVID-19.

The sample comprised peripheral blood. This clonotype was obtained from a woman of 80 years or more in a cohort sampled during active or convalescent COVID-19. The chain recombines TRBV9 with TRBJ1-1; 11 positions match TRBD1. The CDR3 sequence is CASSVGQGALNTEAFF. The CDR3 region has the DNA TGTGCCAGCAGCGTTGGACAGGGGGCCTTGAACACTGAAGCTTTCTTT. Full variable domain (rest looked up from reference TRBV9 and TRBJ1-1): DSGVTQTPKHLITATGQRVTLRCSPRSGDLSVYWYQQSLDQGLQFLIQYYNGEERAKGNILERFSAQQFPDLHSELNLSSLELGDSALYFCASSVGQGALNTEAFFGQGTRLTVV.